This T cell receptor beta chain appears in the sequencing data of a study of shared clonotypes between healthy human individuals. TCRdb's table, derived via immunoSEQ multiplex PCR, lists solely in-frame clones and lacks some. In the table there are millions of clones, 90% to 95% of which are singletons. CDR1 is SQVTM and CDR2 is ANQGSEA in the germline V gene. The CDR3 covers 12 residues. Trimming cost V 4 bases and J 3 bases, with 9 bases left between them. The sample was naive CD4+ T cells sorted from blood. Subset specified: CD45RA+ positively selected. The chain employs TRBV29-1 and TRBJ2-5; D ambiguous. This TCR was sampled from a young man in good health. The DNA for the CDR3 is TGCAGCGTTGGCGCGGAAGAAGAGACCCAGTACTTC. Encoded protein: CSVGAEEETQYF. The whole variable domain, filled in from reference TRBV29-1 and TRBJ2-5, reads SAVISQKPSRDICQRGTSLTIQCQVDSQVTMMFWYRQQPGQSLTLIATANQGSEATYESGFVIDKFPISRPNLTFSTLTVSNMSPEDSSIYLCSVGAEEETQYFGPGTRLLVL.